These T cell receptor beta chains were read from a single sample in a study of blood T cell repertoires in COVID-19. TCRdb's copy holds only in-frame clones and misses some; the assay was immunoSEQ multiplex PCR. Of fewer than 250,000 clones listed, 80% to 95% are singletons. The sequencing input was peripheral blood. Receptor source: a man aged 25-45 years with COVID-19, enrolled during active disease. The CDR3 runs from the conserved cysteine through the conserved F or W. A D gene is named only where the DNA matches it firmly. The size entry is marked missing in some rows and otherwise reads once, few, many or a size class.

CDR3 protein: CASSLSRAGNTGELFF
CDR3 DNA: TGTGCCAGCAGTTTATCGAGGGCAGGGAACACCGGGGAGCTGTTTTTT
J gene: TRBJ2-2
V gene: TRBV27
D gene: .
clone size: .
CDR3 length: 16

CDR3 protein: CASSRFRGVGDEAFF
CDR3 DNA: TGCGCCAGCAGCCGGTTCAGGGGGGTGGGAGATGAAGCTTTCTTT
J gene: TRBJ1-1
V gene: TRBV4-1
D gene: TRBD1
clone size: .
CDR3 length: 15

CDR3 protein: CASSDSLAGRVEQFF
CDR3 DNA: TGTGCCAGCAGTGATAGCCTAGCGGGAAGGGTTGAGCAGTTCTTC
J gene: TRBJ2-1
V gene: TRBV2
D gene: TRBD2
clone size: .
CDR3 length: 15

CDR3 protein: CAISEPDRGEDYTF
CDR3 DNA: TGTGCCATCAGTGAGCCTGACAGGGGGGAGGACTACACCTTC
J gene: TRBJ1-2
V gene: TRBV10-3
D gene: TRBD1
clone size: .
CDR3 length: 14

CDR3 protein: CASSDDYLSSYEQYF
CDR3 DNA: TGTGCCAGCAGTGACGACTACCTAAGCTCCTACGAGCAGTACTTC
J gene: TRBJ2-7
V gene: TRBV2
D gene: .
clone size: .
CDR3 length: 15

CDR3 protein: CASSSLTELNYEQYF
CDR3 DNA: TGTGCCAGCAGCTCGTTGACTGAACTGAACTACGAGCAGTACTTC
J gene: TRBJ2-7
V gene: TRBV5-6
D gene: .
clone size: once
CDR3 length: 15

CDR3 protein: CASGSFSGGEQFF
CDR3 DNA: TGTGCTAGTGGTTCCTTTTCCGGCGGTGAGCAGTTCTTC
J gene: TRBJ2-1
V gene: TRBV12-5
D gene: .
clone size: .
CDR3 length: 13

CDR3 protein: CASSSPGGTDTQYF
CDR3 DNA: TGCGCCAGCAGCTCCCCAGGGGGCACAGATACGCAGTATTTT
J gene: TRBJ2-3
V gene: TRBV5-1
D gene: .
clone size: .
CDR3 length: 14

CDR3 protein: CASSSQGGSSLYNEQFF
CDR3 DNA: TGTGCCAGCAGCTCCCAAGGCGGTTCCAGTCTCTACAATGAGCAGTTCTTC
J gene: TRBJ2-1
V gene: TRBV7-9
D gene: .
clone size: .
CDR3 length: 17

CDR3 protein: CASSQDGGQARAPLHF
CDR3 DNA: TGCGCCAGCAGCCAAGATGGGGGACAGGCTAGGGCACCCCTCCACTTT
J gene: TRBJ1-6
V gene: TRBV4-1
D gene: TRBD1
clone size: .
CDR3 length: 16

CDR3 protein: CASSQQGEDGYTF
CDR3 DNA: TGTGCCAGCAGCCAACAAGGGGAGGATGGCTACACCTTC
J gene: TRBJ1-2
V gene: TRBV14
D gene: .
clone size: once
CDR3 length: 13

CDR3 protein: CASSPGQTTNYGYTF
CDR3 DNA: TGCGCCAGCAGCCCGGGACAGACGACTAACTATGGCTACACCTTC
J gene: TRBJ1-2
V gene: TRBV10-2
D gene: TRBD1
clone size: .
CDR3 length: 15

CDR3 protein: CASSVDITETNTQYF
CDR3 DNA: TGTGCCAGCAGCGTAGATATTACAGAAACGAATACGCAGTATTTT
J gene: TRBJ2-3
V gene: TRBV9
D gene: .
clone size: .
CDR3 length: 15

CDR3 protein: CASGLARLAGVYEQYF
CDR3 DNA: TGTGCTAGTGGTTTGGCCCGACTAGCGGGGGTGTACGAGCAGTACTTC
J gene: TRBJ2-7
V gene: TRBV12-5
D gene: TRBD2
clone size: .
CDR3 length: 16

CDR3 protein: CASSSQQGASYEQYF
CDR3 DNA: TGTGCCAGCAGCAGCCAACAGGGGGCCTCCTACGAGCAGTACTTC
J gene: TRBJ2-7
V gene: TRBV9
D gene: TRBD1
clone size: .
CDR3 length: 15

CDR3 protein: CASSIPPGSSNQPQHF
CDR3 DNA: TGTGCCAGTAGTATCCCTCCAGGCAGTAGCAATCAGCCCCAGCATTTT
J gene: TRBJ1-5
V gene: TRBV19
D gene: .
clone size: .
CDR3 length: 16

CDR3 protein: CASSYSESHGYTF
CDR3 DNA: TGTGCCAGCAGTTACTCAGAGTCCCATGGCTACACCTTC
J gene: TRBJ1-2
V gene: TRBV6-2/TRBV6-3
D gene: .
clone size: .
CDR3 length: 13

CDR3 protein: CASTNSGGNTGELFF
CDR3 DNA: TGTGCCAGCACCAATAGCGGGGGGAACACCGGGGAGCTGTTTTTT
J gene: TRBJ2-2
V gene: TRBV2
D gene: TRBD2
clone size: .
CDR3 length: 15

CDR3 protein: CASGVGGQPNEKLFF
CDR3 DNA: TGTGCCAGCGGAGTGGGGGGACAGCCTAATGAAAAACTGTTTTTT
J gene: TRBJ1-4
V gene: TRBV9
D gene: TRBD1
clone size: .
CDR3 length: 15

CDR3 protein: CASSDHRGENTEAFF
CDR3 DNA: TGTGCCAGCAGCGACCACAGGGGGGAGAACACTGAAGCTTTCTTT
J gene: TRBJ1-1
V gene: TRBV9
D gene: TRBD1
clone size: .
CDR3 length: 15

CDR3 protein: CASSRGMATYEQYF
CDR3 DNA: TGTGCCAGCAGCAGGGGGATGGCAACCTACGAGCAGTACTTC
J gene: TRBJ2-7
V gene: TRBV13
D gene: .
clone size: .
CDR3 length: 14

CDR3 protein: CASSPPGGTEAFF
CDR3 DNA: TGTGCCAGCTCACCTCCAGGGGGGACTGAAGCTTTCTTT
J gene: TRBJ1-1
V gene: TRBV13
D gene: TRBD1
clone size: once
CDR3 length: 13

CDR3 protein: CASSIRQGYTF
CDR3 DNA: TGTGCCAGCAGTATTCGACAGGGCTACACCTTC
J gene: TRBJ1-2
V gene: TRBV27
D gene: .
clone size: .
CDR3 length: 11

CDR3 protein: CASNRNRETEAFF
CDR3 DNA: TGTGCCAGCAACCGCAACAGGGAGACTGAAGCTTTCTTT
J gene: TRBJ1-1
V gene: TRBV21-1
D gene: .
clone size: .
CDR3 length: 13

CDR3 protein: CASSLAPTSGSTDTQYF
CDR3 DNA: TGTGCCAGCAGCTTAGCCCCGACTAGCGGATCCACAGATACGCAGTATTTT
J gene: TRBJ2-3
V gene: TRBV7-9
D gene: TRBD2
clone size: once
CDR3 length: 17

CDR3 protein: CAPARLAHRDSNQPQHF
CDR3 DNA: TGTGCCCCCGCCCGGCTAGCCCACAGGGATAGCAATCAGCCCCAGCATTTT
J gene: TRBJ1-5
V gene: TRBV12-2
D gene: .
clone size: .
CDR3 length: 17

CDR3 protein: CASSVGSARGPGNTIYF
CDR3 DNA: TGTGCCAGCAGCGTAGGTAGTGCGAGGGGGCCGGGAAACACCATATATTTT
J gene: TRBJ1-3
V gene: TRBV9
D gene: TRBD1
clone size: .
CDR3 length: 17

CDR3 protein: CASLFRGQTNTEAFF
CDR3 DNA: TGTGCCAGCCTCTTTAGAGGGCAGACGAACACTGAAGCTTTCTTT
J gene: TRBJ1-1
V gene: TRBV6-6
D gene: .
clone size: .
CDR3 length: 15